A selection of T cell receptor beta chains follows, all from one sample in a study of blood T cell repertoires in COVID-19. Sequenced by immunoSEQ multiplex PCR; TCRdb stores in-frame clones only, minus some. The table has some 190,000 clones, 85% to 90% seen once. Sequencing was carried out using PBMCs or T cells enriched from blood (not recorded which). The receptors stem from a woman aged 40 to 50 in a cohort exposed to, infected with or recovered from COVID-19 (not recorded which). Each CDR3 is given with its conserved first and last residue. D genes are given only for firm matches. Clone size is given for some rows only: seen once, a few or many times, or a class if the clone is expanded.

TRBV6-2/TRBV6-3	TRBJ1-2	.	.	CASSTRDTYGYTF	TGTGCCAGCAGTACTCGGGACACTTATGGCTACACCTTC
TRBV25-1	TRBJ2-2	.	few	CASSEPRRGPNTGELFF	TGTGCCAGCAGTGAACCCCGCAGGGGACCGAACACCGGGGAGCTGTTTTTT
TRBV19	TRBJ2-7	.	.	CASSIAGADFYEQYF	TGTGCCAGTAGCATCGCGGGGGCTGATTTTTACGAGCAGTACTTC
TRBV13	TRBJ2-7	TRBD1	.	CASSWGQGTSYEQYF	TGTGCCAGCAGCTGGGGACAGGGCACCTCCTACGAGCAGTACTTC
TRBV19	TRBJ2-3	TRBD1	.	CASRRGTGKVPDTQYF	TGTGCCAGTAGACGAGGGACAGGGAAGGTGCCAGATACGCAGTATTTT
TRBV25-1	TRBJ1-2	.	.	CASSETRWNYGYTF	TGTGCCAGCAGTGAGACTCGATGGAACTATGGCTACACCTTC
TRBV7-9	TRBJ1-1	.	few	CASSSLRDKNTEAFF	TGTGCCAGCAGCTCACTCCGGGACAAGAACACTGAAGCTTTCTTT
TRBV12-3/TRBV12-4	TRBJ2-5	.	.	CASSPSGETQYF	TGTGCCAGCAGCCCATCAGGGGAGACCCAGTACTTC
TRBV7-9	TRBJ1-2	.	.	CASLNLHRGSVYGYTF	TGTGCCAGCCTAAATCTCCATAGGGGCTCCGTCTATGGCTACACCTTC
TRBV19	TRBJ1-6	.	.	CASSFVRVKDSPLHF	TGTGCCAGTAGTTTCGTACGGGTAAAGGATTCACCCCTCCACTTT
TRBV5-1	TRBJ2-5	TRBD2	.	CASSLKVAGGPETQYF	TGCGCCAGCAGCTTGAAGGTAGCGGGGGGGCCGGAGACCCAGTACTTC
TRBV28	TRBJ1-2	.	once	CASSFENYGYTF	TGTGCCAGCAGTTTTGAGAACTATGGCTACACCTTC
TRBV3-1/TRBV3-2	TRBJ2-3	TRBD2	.	CASSQGTSGGDTQYF	TGTGCCAGCAGCCAAGGGACTAGCGGGGGCGATACGCAGTATTTT
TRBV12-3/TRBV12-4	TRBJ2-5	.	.	CASSLGPQETQYF	TGTGCCAGCAGTTTAGGGCCACAAGAGACCCAGTACTTC
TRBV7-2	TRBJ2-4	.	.	CASSLIATLAKNIQYF	TGTGCCAGCAGCTTAATAGCGACGCTAGCCAAAAACATTCAGTACTTC
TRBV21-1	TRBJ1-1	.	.	CASSIQNLTLNTEAFF	TGTGCCAGCAGCATACAGAATTTGACACTGAACACTGAAGCTTTCTTT
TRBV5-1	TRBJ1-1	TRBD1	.	CASSLTGENTEAFF	TGCGCCAGCAGCTTGACAGGGGAGAACACTGAAGCTTTCTTT